This T cell receptor (beta chain) derives from a study of cytomegalovirus exposure and HLA in healthy donors. This table comes from immunoSEQ multiplex PCR, and its TCRdb copy is limited to in-frame clones, with some not included. This sample has more than 110,000 clones, with roughly 93% found just once. Sequenced input: PBMCs. The receptor's source is a man younger than 35 in good health and CMV-seropositive.

The CDR3 coding sequence is TGCAGTGCTAGAGGACTGGATGGCTACACCTTC. Protein sequence: CSARGLDGYTF. The V and J genes are TRBV20-1 and TRBJ1-2; D gene uncertain. CDR3 length: 11 amino acids. V shed 1 base and J shed 6 bases, with 6 bases lying between them. Germline CDR1 is DFQATT and CDR2 is SNEGSKA (reference sequence).